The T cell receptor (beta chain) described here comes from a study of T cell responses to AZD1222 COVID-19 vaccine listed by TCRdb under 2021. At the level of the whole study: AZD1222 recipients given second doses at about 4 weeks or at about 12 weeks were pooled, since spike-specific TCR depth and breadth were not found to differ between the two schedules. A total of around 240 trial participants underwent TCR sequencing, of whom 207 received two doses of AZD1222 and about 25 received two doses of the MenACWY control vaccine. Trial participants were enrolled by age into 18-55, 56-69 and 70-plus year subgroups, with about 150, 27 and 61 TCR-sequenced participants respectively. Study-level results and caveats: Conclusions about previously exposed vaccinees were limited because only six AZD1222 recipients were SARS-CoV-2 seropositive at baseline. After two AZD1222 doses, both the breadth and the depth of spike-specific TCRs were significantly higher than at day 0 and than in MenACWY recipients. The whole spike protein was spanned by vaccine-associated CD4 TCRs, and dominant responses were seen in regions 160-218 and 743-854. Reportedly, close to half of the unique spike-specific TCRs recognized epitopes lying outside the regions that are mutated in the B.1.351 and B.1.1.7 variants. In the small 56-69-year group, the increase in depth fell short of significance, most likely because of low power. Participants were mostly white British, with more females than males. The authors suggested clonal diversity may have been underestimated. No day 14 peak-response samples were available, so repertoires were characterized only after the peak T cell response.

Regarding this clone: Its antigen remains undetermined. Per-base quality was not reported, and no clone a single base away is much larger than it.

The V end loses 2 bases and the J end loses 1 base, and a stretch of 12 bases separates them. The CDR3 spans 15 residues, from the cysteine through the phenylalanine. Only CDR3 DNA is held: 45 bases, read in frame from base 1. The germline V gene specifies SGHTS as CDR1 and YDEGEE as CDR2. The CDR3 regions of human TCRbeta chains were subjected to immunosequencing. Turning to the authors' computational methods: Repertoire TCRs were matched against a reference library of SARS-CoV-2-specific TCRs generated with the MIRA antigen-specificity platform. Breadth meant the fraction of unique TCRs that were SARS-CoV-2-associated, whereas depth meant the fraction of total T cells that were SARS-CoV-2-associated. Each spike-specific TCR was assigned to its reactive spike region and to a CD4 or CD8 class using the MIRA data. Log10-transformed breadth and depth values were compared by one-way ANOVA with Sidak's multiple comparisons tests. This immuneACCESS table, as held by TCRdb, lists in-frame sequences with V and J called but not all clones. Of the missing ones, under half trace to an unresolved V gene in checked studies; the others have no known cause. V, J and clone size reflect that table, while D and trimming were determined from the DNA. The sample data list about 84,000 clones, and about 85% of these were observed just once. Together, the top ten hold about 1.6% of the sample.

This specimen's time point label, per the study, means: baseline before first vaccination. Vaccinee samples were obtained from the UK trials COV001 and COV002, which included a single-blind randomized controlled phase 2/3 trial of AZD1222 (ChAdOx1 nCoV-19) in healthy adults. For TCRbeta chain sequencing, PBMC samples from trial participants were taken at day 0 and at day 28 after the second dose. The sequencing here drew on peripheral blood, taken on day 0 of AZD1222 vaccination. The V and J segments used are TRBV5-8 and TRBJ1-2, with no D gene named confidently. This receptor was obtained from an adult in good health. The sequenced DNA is TGTGCCAGCAGCTTTGATGGCAGATTTAACTATGGCTACACCTTC. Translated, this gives CASSFDGRFNYGYTF.